A single sample gave rise to the 10 T cell receptor beta chains below, sequenced in a study of CD8+ T cells in alopecia areata. Treatment defined: oral pan-JAK inhibitor, 5-10 mg twice daily. Lesional scalp punch biopsies and peripheral blood were collected from alopecia areata patients. As the sequencing template, cDNA was produced by extracting RNA and reverse transcribing it. Generated by immunoSEQ multiplex PCR, the TCRdb table keeps only in-frame clones and is missing some. Of about 3,800 clones detected, roughly 70% appear once; the ten largest clones hold over 5%. The specimen comprised skin, sampled at week 24, from a patient treated with tofacitinib. Every receptor here comes from a human donor with alopecia areata.

The V call is TRBV19, the J call TRBJ2-4; 7 nucleotides align to TRBD1. The CDR3 extends over 15 amino acids. Per the germline V gene, CDR1 is LNHDA and CDR2 is SQIVND (reference sequence). Trimming cost V 3 bases and J 0 bases; bases outside gene matches: 2. CDR3 protein: CASSMGQIAKNIQYF. In DNA form, the CDR3 reads TGTGCCAGTAGTATGGGACAGATAGCCAAAAACATTCAGTACTTC.

This chain links TRBV18 with TRBJ2-1; 9 bases line up with TRBD1. V lost 3 bases to trimming and J lost 2 bases; unmatched junction nucleotides: 5. CDR3 length: 16 amino acids. Germline CDR1 and CDR2: KGHSH and LQKENI. In nucleotides, the CDR3 is TGTGCCAGCTCACCGTCCCGGGACAGGGCCTACAATGAGCAGTTCTTC. As protein: CASSPSRDRAYNEQFF.

CDR3 sequence: CASSNPTGGNTEAFF. The CDR3 nucleotides read TGCGCCAGCAGCAATCCAACAGGGGGAAACACTGAAGCTTTCTTT. V gene TRBV5-1 combines with J gene TRBJ1-1, with 8 bases lining up with TRBD1. J was trimmed by 2 bases and V by 4 bases; bases with no gene match: 7. The germline gives CDR1 SGHRS, CDR2 YFSETQ. The CDR3 contains 15 residues.

This clone was seen only once. V is TRBV5-6 and J is TRBJ2-3; D might be TRBD2 (6 bases). Trimming removed 1 base at V and 3 bases at J, with 15 bases between. CDR1 is SGHDT, CDR2 YYEEEE, per germline. The CDR3 length is 16 residues. The CDR3 DNA reads TGTGCCAGCAGCTTGCCGGGACTCGACGTGACAGATACGCAGTATTTT. It yields the protein CASSLPGLDVTDTQYF.

The rearrangement uses TRBV19 and TRBJ2-5; D is uncertain. Trimming pared 6 bases from V and 3 bases from J, leaving 17 bases between. Germline values: CDR1 LNHDA, CDR2 SQIVND (reference sequence). The CDR3 is made up of 15 amino acids. The CDR3 is CASSRSGWSEETQYF. The CDR3 bases are TGTGCCAGTAGCCGCTCCGGTTGGAGCGAAGAGACCCAGTACTTC. Drawing the rest from reference TRBV19 and TRBJ2-5, the complete variable domain is DGGITQSPKYLFRKEGQNVTLSCEQNLNHDAMYWYRQDPGQGLRLIYYSQIVNDFQKGDIAEGYSVSREKKESFPLTVTSAQKNPTAFYLCASSRSGWSEETQYFGPGTRLLVL.

The rearrangement uses TRBV7-9 and TRBJ2-1; TRBD2 matches at 13 bases. The CDR3 spans 18 residues. The germline gives CDR1 SEHNR, CDR2 FQNEAQ (reference sequence). The ends lost 3 bases at V and 5 bases at J; junction bases unmatched: 10. CDR3 nucleotide sequence: TGTGCCAGCAGCTTCTCCCTGACTAGCGGGGGGCCTAACAATGAGCAGTTCTTC. It specifies CASSFSLTSGGPNNEQFF. Full variable domain (missing parts from reference TRBV7-9 and TRBJ2-1): DTGVSQNPRHKITKRGQNVTFRCDPISEHNRLYWYRQTLGQGPEFLTYFQNEAQLEKSRLLSDRFSAERPKGSFSTLEIQRTEQGDSAMYLCASSFSLTSGGPNNEQFFGPGTRLTVL.

This clone appeared a few times. The genes are TRBV4-3 and TRBJ2-3; 11 nucleotides line up with TRBD2. With 4 bases clipped from V and 4 bases from J, the junction kept 13 bases outside the gene matches. CDR3 length equals 18 residues. The germline gives CDR1 LGHNA, CDR2 YSLEER. The CDR3 here is CASSPSGVAGGRSDTQYF. CDR3 in DNA: TGCGCCAGCAGCCCGAGTGGAGTAGCGGGGGGGCGATCAGATACGCAGTATTTT.

The chain carries TRBV5-1 and TRBJ1-2; 8 nucleotides line up with TRBD1. The V gene end was trimmed by 2 bases and the J gene end by 4 bases; junction bases not matched to a gene: 7. Germline-derived CDR1 and CDR2 are SGHRS and YFSETQ. There are 15 residues in the CDR3. The CDR3 region is CASSLQGEKSYGYTF. CDR3 DNA sequence: TGCGCCAGCAGCTTACAGGGGGAGAAGAGCTATGGCTACACCTTC.

This CDR3 is CASSLPYMTQYF. The CDR3 region has the DNA TGTGCCAGCAGCTTACCTTACATGACCCAGTACTTC. This chain connects TRBV7-2 to TRBJ2-5; the D is unclear. V dropped 2 bases and J dropped 7 bases, with 8 bases sitting between them. The CDR3 spans 12 residues. Per the germline V gene, CDR1 is SGHTA and CDR2 is FQGNSA.

The CDR3 DNA sequence: TGCGCCAGCAGTGATGCTAGCGGGGGGACGGATACGCAGTATTTT. As protein: CASSDASGGTDTQYF. V gene TRBV10-1 combines with J gene TRBJ2-3; 11 bases fit TRBD2. The V gene end was trimmed by 3 bases and the J gene end by 6 bases; junction bases not matched to a gene: 5. Germline CDR1 WNHNN, CDR2 SYGVQD (reference sequence). The CDR3 extends over 15 amino acids.